Listed below are T cell receptor beta chains from one sample, sequenced in a study of blood T cell repertoires in COVID-19. This table comes from immunoSEQ multiplex PCR, and its TCRdb copy is limited to in-frame clones, with some not included. Of 25,000 to 35,000 clones in the sample, more than 80% were seen once. The sample consisted of peripheral blood. These receptors all come from a human donor in a cohort sampled during active COVID-19. CDR3s include the opening cysteine and the closing phenylalanine or tryptophan. D genes are given only for firm matches. Expanded clones get a size class; other rows say once, few or many, or leave the size out.

j_gene,v_gene,d_gene,abundance,CDR3aa,CDR3nt
TRBJ2-2,TRBV14,NA,few,CASSQDLPSNTNTGELFF,TGTGCCAGCAGCCAAGATCTGCCTAGCAACACGAACACCGGGGAGCTGTTTTTT
TRBJ2-5,TRBV27,TRBD1,NA,CASSLIGGTGQETQYF,TGTGCCAGCAGTCTAATAGGGGGGACAGGCCAAGAGACCCAGTACTTC
TRBJ2-3,TRBV14,NA,NA,CASSQHPTGNTDTQYF,TGTGCCAGCAGCCAACACCCCACAGGGAACACAGATACGCAGTATTTT
TRBJ2-7,TRBV6-5,NA,once,CASMGGATSSYEQYF,TGTGCCAGCATGGGCGGGGCCACAAGCTCCTACGAGCAGTACTTC
TRBJ2-3,TRBV4-1,TRBD2,NA,CASSQVATPGLGRSTDTQYF,TGCGCCAGCAGCCAAGTTGCAACCCCGGGACTAGGGAGATCCACAGATACGCAGTATTTT
TRBJ2-3,TRBV6-5,NA,NA,CASSRGRSTDTQYF,TGTGCCAGCAGCCGCGGGCGGAGCACAGATACGCAGTATTTT
TRBJ2-2,TRBV7-8,NA,NA,CASTDGRDTGELFF,TGTGCCAGCACTGATGGGAGAGACACCGGGGAGCTGTTTTTT
TRBJ2-1,TRBV5-1,NA,NA,CASSFGQRALWAGDIYNEQFF,TGCGCCAGCAGCTTTGGACAGCGAGCCTTGTGGGCGGGGGACATATACAATGAGCAGTTCTTC
TRBJ2-1,TRBV10-3,TRBD1,NA,CAISASGGYNEQFF,TGTGCCATCAGTGCGTCAGGGGGCTACAATGAGCAGTTCTTC
TRBJ2-1,TRBV7-3,TRBD2,medium-sized,CASSPLAHSYNEQFF,TGTGCCAGCAGCCCACTAGCGCACTCCTACAATGAGCAGTTCTTC
TRBJ2-1,TRBV6-5,TRBD1,few,CASSPRETGVDEQFF,TGTGCCAGCTCACCTCGGGAGACAGGGGTCGATGAGCAGTTCTTC
TRBJ2-7,TRBV5-6,TRBD1,NA,CASSLDRGNEQYF,TGTGCCAGCAGCTTGGACAGGGGGAACGAGCAGTACTTC
TRBJ1-2,TRBV21-1,NA,NA,CASRKSRGGGGYTF,TGTGCCAGCAGAAAAAGTCGCGGCGGGGGTGGCTACACCTTC
TRBJ1-4,TRBV27,NA,NA,CASSSVDSFNEKLFF,TGTGCCAGCAGTTCTGTCGACAGCTTTAATGAAAAACTGTTTTTT
TRBJ2-7,TRBV6-6,NA,NA,CASSHKQGSYEQYF,TGTGCCAGCAGTCACAAACAGGGTTCCTACGAGCAGTACTTC
TRBJ2-7,TRBV7-8,TRBD2,once,CASSLFMGLAGYEQYF,TGTGCCAGCAGCTTATTTATGGGACTAGCGGGTTACGAGCAGTACTTC
TRBJ1-2,TRBV2,NA,NA,CASSDGANYGYTF,TGTGCCAGCAGTGACGGAGCTAACTATGGCTACACCTTC
TRBJ1-2,TRBV13,TRBD1,medium-sized,CASSFGTWGQGASGYTF,TGTGCCAGCAGCTTTGGGACCTGGGGACAGGGGGCGAGTGGCTACACCTTC
TRBJ2-7,TRBV30,NA,once,CAWSAGAYEQYF,TGTGCCTGGAGTGCGGGAGCCTACGAGCAGTACTTC
TRBJ2-2,TRBV6-5,NA,NA,CASSYSLPGDTGELFF,TGTGCCAGCAGTTACTCCCTGCCGGGGGACACCGGGGAGCTGTTTTTT
TRBJ2-5,TRBV28,NA,NA,CAIAGGVGETQYF,TGTGCCATTGCTGGAGGGGTGGGGGAGACCCAGTACTTC
TRBJ2-4,TRBV7-9,NA,NA,CASSFLPGAKNIQYF,TGTGCCAGCAGCTTCCTCCCGGGTGCCAAAAACATTCAGTACTTC
TRBJ1-1,TRBV4-1,NA,NA,CASSQGRGPTEAFF,TGCGCCAGCAGCCAAGGAAGGGGTCCCACTGAAGCTTTCTTT
TRBJ1-1,TRBV18,NA,once,CASSEGTEAFF,TGTGCCAGCTCCGAGGGCACTGAAGCTTTCTTT
TRBJ1-1,TRBV5-1,NA,NA,CASSQYSIKHEAFF,TGCGCCAGCAGCCAGTACAGTATTAAGCATGAAGCTTTCTTT
TRBJ1-1,TRBV5-1,TRBD1,NA,CASRWGQEATEAFF,TGCGCCAGCAGATGGGGACAGGAGGCCACTGAAGCTTTCTTT
TRBJ2-7,TRBV14,TRBD1,NA,CASSPIKGQGQLGEQYF,TGTGCCAGCAGCCCCATCAAGGGACAGGGTCAATTGGGCGAGCAGTACTTC
TRBJ1-5,TRBV28,NA,NA,CASRILQGLMGSNQPQHF,TGTGCCAGCAGAATATTACAGGGCCTCATGGGTAGCAATCAGCCCCAGCATTTT
TRBJ2-7,TRBV18,TRBD1,NA,CASSPGTESYEQYF,TGTGCCAGCTCCCCCGGGACAGAGAGTTACGAGCAGTACTTC